The 28 T cell receptor beta chains reported below all come from one sample, sequenced in a study of blood T cell repertoires in COVID-19. The assay was immunoSEQ multiplex PCR, and TCRdb's table has in-frame clones only and misses some. This sample has approximately 350,000 clones, with 89% found just once. The source material was peripheral blood. All receptors derive from a man aged 35-49 years with acute or convalescent COVID-19.

V and J are TRBV4-1 and TRBJ1-1; TRBD1 is a possible D gene (5 bases). Per germline, CDR1 MGHRA and CDR2 YSYEKL. The CDR3 covers 14 residues. V was trimmed by 5 bases and J by 1 base, leaving 11 bases between them. The CDR3 DNA reads as TGCGCCAGCAGCAATAATCAGGGGAACACTGAAGCTTTCTTT. It specifies CASSNNQGNTEAFF.

The chain joins TRBV19 to TRBJ1-1, with a weak D call TRBD1 (5 bases). The V and J ends lost 2 bases and 7 bases respectively, with 11 bases between them. This CDR3 region has 13 residues. The germline gives CDR1 LNHDA, CDR2 SQIVND (reference sequence). The CDR3 here is CASSIMGPLEAFF. The CDR3 DNA reads as TGTGCCAGTAGTATAATGGGGCCCCTTGAAGCTTTCTTT.

CDR3 DNA sequence: TGTGCCAGCAGACTTCACGGTACGAACACTGAAGCTTTCTTT. It specifies CASRLHGTNTEAFF. The gene calls are TRBV28 and TRBJ1-1; D remains unclear. Looked up from germline, CDR1 is MDHEN and CDR2 is SYDVKM. The CDR3 consists of 14 residues. V gave up 6 bases and J gave up 1 base, with 12 bases separating them.

The chain recombines TRBV30 with TRBJ1-2; tentative D call: TRBD1 (6 bases). Germline CDR1 GTSNPN, CDR2 SVGIG (reference sequence). The CDR3 contains 14 residues. Between the trimmed V and J ends, which lost 1 base and 14 bases, there was a span of 23 bases. This CDR3 reads CAWSAVTGTMAKTF. The CDR3 DNA reads as TGTGCCTGGAGTGCCGTGACAGGTACTATGGCTAAGACCTTC.

This rearrangement joins TRBV27 to TRBJ2-1; D call uncertain. This CDR3 has 13 residues. The V gene's germline CDR1 is MNHEY and CDR2 SMNVEV (reference sequence). Between the trimmed V and J ends, which lost 0 bases and 9 bases, there was a span of 9 bases. DNA for the CDR3: TGTGCCAGCAGTTTATCACACGGCGGTGAGCAGTTCTTC. Translation: CASSLSHGGEQFF.

The chain combines TRBV14 with TRBJ2-7; 7 bases agree with TRBD1. The germline V gene encodes CDR1 SGHDN and CDR2 FVKESK. The V segment lost 1 base and the J segment 1 base; nucleotides outside the gene matches: 1. This CDR3 is built from 14 residues. The CDR3 nucleotides read TGTGCCAGCAGCCAAGGACAGGGTTCCTACGAGCAGTACTTC. Its translation: CASSQGQGSYEQYF.

J is TRBJ1-2 and V is TRBV5-1; weak D call: TRBD1 (6 bases). CDR1 SGHRS and CDR2 YFSETQ come from the germline V gene. Trimming pared 3 bases from V and 8 bases from J, leaving 14 bases between. The length of the CDR3 is 13 residues. The CDR3 protein is CASSSQGLEGYTF. CDR3 nucleotides: TGCGCCAGCAGCTCACAGGGATTGGAGGGCTACACCTTC.

This chain uses TRBV5-5 with TRBJ2-1, with 16 bases identical to TRBD2. J gave up 2 bases and V 4 bases, and 0 bases lay outside the gene matches. The germline V gene encodes CDR1 SGHKS and CDR2 YYEKEE (reference sequence). The CDR3 runs to 16 residues. As DNA, the CDR3 is TGTGCCAGCAGCGGGACTAGCGGGAGGGCCTACAATGAGCAGTTCTTC. Its protein is CASSGTSGRAYNEQFF.

The rearrangement joins TRBV27 to TRBJ1-2; 10 bases agree with TRBD1. Germline CDR1 and CDR2: MNHEY and SMNVEV (reference sequence). The CDR3 covers 15 residues. The trim removed 7 bases at V and 3 bases at J, leaving 8 bases unmatched. The CDR3 region has the DNA TGTGCCAGCAAAAGGACAGGGGGAATCGACTATGGCTACACCTTC. Its translation is CASKRTGGIDYGYTF.

This chain links TRBV13 with TRBJ2-2; D might be TRBD2 (6 bases). V was cut by 2 bases and J by 4 bases, with 11 bases left in between. CDR3 length: 15 residues. The V gene's germline CDR1 is PRHDT and CDR2 FYEKMQ (reference sequence). CDR3 region: CASSLQLAPTGELFF. CDR3 nucleotides: TGTGCCAGCAGCTTACAACTAGCCCCCACCGGGGAGCTGTTTTTT.

The V call is TRBV18, the J call TRBJ2-1; 14 positions agree with TRBD2. The CDR3 has 15 residues. From germline, CDR1 is KGHSH and CDR2 LQKENI. The ends lost 3 bases at V and 8 bases at J; junction bases unmatched: 3. The CDR3 coding sequence is TGTGCCAGCTCACCTGGACTAGCGGGAGGAGATGAGCAGTTCTTC. It is translated as CASSPGLAGGDEQFF.

V gene TRBV18 combines with J gene TRBJ2-1; D is ambiguous. The CDR3 totals 15 residues. V shed 0 bases and J shed 0 bases, with 6 bases lying between them. Germline V gene sequence: CDR1 KGHSH, CDR2 LQKENI. CDR3 nucleotide sequence: TGTGCCAGCTCACCACCGCTCAGCTCCTACAATGAGCAGTTCTTC. This encodes CASSPPLSSYNEQFF. Based on the CDR3 plus reference TRBV18 and TRBJ2-1, the full variable domain is NAGVMQNPRHLVRRRGQEARLRCSPMKGHSHVYWYRQLPEEGLKFMVYLQKENIIDESGMPKERFSAEFPKEGPSILRIQQVVRGDSAAYFCASSPPLSSYNEQFFGPGTRLTVL.

The chain couples TRBV7-2 to TRBJ1-6; no clear D gene. This CDR3 has 13 residues. CDR1 is SGHTA, CDR2 FQGNSA, per germline. V was cut by 1 base and J by 14 bases, with 12 bases left in between. CDR3 DNA: TGTGCCAGCAGCTTAGAAGGAGTTATCACCCTCCACTTT. It codes for CASSLEGVITLHF.

This clone is a singleton in its sample. This chain uses TRBV9 with TRBJ2-7; 10 bases map to TRBD2. The length of the CDR3 is 14 residues. Per the germline V gene, CDR1 is SGDLS and CDR2 is YYNGEE. V was clipped by 0 bases and J by 6 bases; unmatched bases: 3. Here the CDR3 DNA reads TGTGCCAGCAGCGTAGAGAGACTAGCGGGCGAGCAGTACTTC. Amino acids: CASSVERLAGEQYF.

Only one count was recorded for this clone. This chain uses TRBV18 with TRBJ1-2; 7 bases fit TRBD1. Germline V CDR1 and CDR2: KGHSH, LQKENI. V shed 3 bases, J shed 0 bases, and the junction held 13 bases outside the gene matches. CDR3 length: 18 residues. The CDR3 reads CASSPSFTQGYPNYGYTF. CDR3 sequence (DNA): TGTGCCAGCTCACCGTCCTTTACACAGGGGTATCCTAACTATGGCTACACCTTC.

To note about this clone: Other DNA sequences in the sample encode the same CDR3. The CDR3 here is CASSLFRGNTEAFF. The CDR3 nucleotides are TGTGCCAGCAGTTTATTTCGGGGGAACACTGAAGCTTTCTTT. The chain uses TRBV27 and TRBJ1-1; the D is unclear. The CDR3 length is 14 residues. Trimming stripped 1 base from V and 1 base from J, with 7 bases between. Germline V gives CDR1 MNHEY, CDR2 SMNVEV (reference sequence).

The chain recombines TRBV6-6 with TRBJ1-1, with D hard to call. This CDR3 has 13 amino acids. Germline CDR1 and CDR2: MNHNY and SVGAGI (reference sequence). V lost 8 bases and J lost 5, with 15 bases in between. The CDR3 protein is CASQRMGATEAFF. The CDR3 DNA reads TGTGCCAGCCAGCGGATGGGAGCTACTGAAGCTTTCTTT.

The chain couples TRBV12-3 or TRBV12-4 to TRBJ1-1, with no clear D. Trimming removed 3 bases from V and 4 bases from J, with 9 bases in between. The CDR3 totals 13 residues. CDR3 sequence reads: CASSFEASTEAFF. The CDR3 coding sequence is TGTGCCAGCAGTTTCGAAGCTTCCACTGAAGCTTTCTTT.

This clone was seen once. The chain employs TRBV13 and TRBJ2-1; 9 nucleotides align to TRBD1. The J segment lost 5 bases and the V segment lost 5 bases, leaving 10 bases of the junction unmatched. This CDR3 is built from 16 residues. In germline, CDR1 is PRHDT, CDR2 FYEKMQ (reference sequence). CDR3 sequence: CASSPPDRGWDNEQFF. DNA of the CDR3: TGTGCCAGCAGCCCGCCGGACAGGGGTTGGGACAATGAGCAGTTCTTC.

In DNA, the CDR3 is TGTGCCAGCTCACCACGAGGACAGGGTGGTACAGATACGCAGTATTTT. Translation: CASSPRGQGGTDTQYF. V and J are TRBV18 and TRBJ2-3, with TRBD1 matching over 8 bases. Germline assignment: CDR1 KGHSH and CDR2 LQKENI. The CDR3 consists of 16 residues. Trimming cost V 1 base and J 3 bases; bases outside gene matches: 6.

A single count supports this clone. V usage is TRBV30 and J usage is TRBJ2-5, with D unclear. This CDR3 comprises 13 residues. Trimming removed 2 bases from V and 5 bases from J, with 12 bases in between. Germline values: CDR1 GTSNPN, CDR2 SVGIG (reference sequence). CDR3 sequence reads: CAWSYSSRETQYF. The DNA of the CDR3 is TGTGCCTGGAGTTATAGCAGCCGTGAGACCCAGTACTTC.

The count of this clone is one. This rearrangement joins TRBV30 to TRBJ2-1; 8 bases line up with TRBD2. Germline V gene sequence: CDR1 GTSNPN, CDR2 SVGIG (reference sequence). The CDR3 has 14 residues. The junction had 6 bases not matched to a gene; V was cut back by 2 bases and J by 6 bases. CDR3 protein: CAWSLGLGFNEQFF. CDR3 nucleotide sequence: TGTGCCTGGAGTCTGGGACTAGGGTTCAATGAGCAGTTCTTC.

The chain employs TRBV28 and TRBJ2-4, with 7 bases fitting TRBD1. This CDR3 spans 17 amino acids. The germline V gene has CDR1 MDHEN and CDR2 SYDVKM. Germline trimming cut 4 bases from V and 0 bases from J; bases unmatched to any gene: 9. CDR3 bases: TGTGCCAGCAGTTCGCAGACAGGGTCCCTAGCCAAAAACATTCAGTACTTC. It yields the protein CASSSQTGSLAKNIQYF.

The rearrangement links TRBV6-1 to TRBJ1-4, with 9 bases fitting TRBD1. J was trimmed by 5 bases and V by 2 bases; bases with no gene match: 6. The CDR3 is 16 amino acids. CDR1 is MNHNS, CDR2 SASEGT, per germline. In DNA form, the CDR3 reads TGTGCCAGCAGTGAAACCTCCGGGACAGGGAATGAAAAACTGTTTTTT. Translated: CASSETSGTGNEKLFF.

The J gene is TRBJ2-2, the V gene TRBV9, with D perhaps TRBD2 (5 bases). V shed 0 bases and J shed 3 bases, with 15 bases lying between them. The germline gives CDR1 SGDLS, CDR2 YYNGEE. The CDR3 consists of 17 residues. The CDR3 loop reads CASSVVSGSFDTGELFF. In DNA form, the CDR3 reads TGTGCCAGCAGCGTAGTAAGTGGGAGTTTTGACACCGGGGAGCTGTTTTTT.

The chain carries TRBV28 and TRBJ2-7, with 8 bases matching TRBD2. Germline CDR1 MDHEN, CDR2 SYDVKM. The CDR3 covers 15 residues. V lost 6 bases and J lost 6; bases outside the gene matches: 13. CDR3 protein: CASRPWSGSRSEQYF. CDR3 in DNA: TGTGCCAGCAGACCCTGGAGCGGGAGTAGGTCCGAGCAGTACTTC. The variable domain in full, with the rest retrieved from reference TRBV28 and TRBJ2-7, is DVKVTQSSRYLVKRTGEKVFLECVQDMDHENMFWYRQDPGLGLRLIYFSYDVKMKEKGDIPEGYSVSREKKERFSLILESASTNQTSMYLCASRPWSGSRSEQYFGPGTRLTVT.

CDR3 loop: CSGKQGGGGELFF. CDR3 sequence (DNA): TGCAGCGGTAAACAGGGGGGAGGCGGGGAGCTGTTTTTT. V gene TRBV29-1 combines with J gene TRBJ2-2, with 8 bases identical to TRBD1. Germline-derived CDR1 and CDR2 are SQVTM and ANQGSEA. The CDR3 has 13 residues. V shed 7 bases and J 7 bases; nucleotides not matched to a gene: 8.

This clone appeared once. The chain joins TRBV6-5 to TRBJ2-7; tentatively, D is TRBD1 (6 bases). V lost 0 bases and J 3 bases, leaving 9 bases between the germline ends. Germline CDR1 reads MNHEY; CDR2 reads SVGAGI. This CDR3 has 14 residues. The CDR3 nucleotides read TGTGCCAGCAGTTACTCCGCAGGGGTCTACGAGCAGTACTTC. Its protein is CASSYSAGVYEQYF.